This entry lists 6 T cell receptor beta chains sequenced from one sample in a study of cytomegalovirus exposure and HLA in healthy donors. The PCR contained 60 Vbeta and 13 Jbeta primers. This table comes from immunoSEQ multiplex PCR, and its TCRdb copy is limited to in-frame clones, with some not included. This specimen shows under 50,000 clones; the ten leading clones hold 3.5% to 4%. Input material: PBMCs. All receptors derive from a male donor in good health and CMV-seronegative.

The gene calls are TRBV29-1 and TRBJ1-2; D call uncertain. Germline CDR1 and CDR2: SQVTM and ANQGSEA. Trimming pared 7 bases from V and 2 bases from J, leaving 8 bases between. There are 11 residues in the CDR3. The CDR3 spells CSGTSNYGYTF. The CDR3 DNA is TGCAGCGGCACTTCAAACTATGGCTACACCTTC. The whole variable domain, remainder taken from reference TRBV29-1 and TRBJ1-2, is SAVISQKPSRDICQRGTSLTIQCQVDSQVTMMFWYRQQPGQSLTLIATANQGSEATYESGFVIDKFPISRPNLTFSTLTVSNMSPEDSSIYLCSGTSNYGYTFGSGTRLTVV.

The chain combines TRBV5-5 with TRBJ2-3, with D perhaps TRBD2 (5 bases). CDR1 and CDR2 from the germline V gene are SGHKS and YYEKEE (reference sequence). The CDR3 runs to 14 residues. Trimming removed 4 bases from V and 4 bases from J, with 13 bases in between. CDR3 residues: CASSPGISADTQYF. The CDR3 DNA reads TGTGCCAGCAGCCCGGGAATTAGCGCAGATACGCAGTATTTT.

The J gene is TRBJ2-2, the V gene TRBV5-1; no reliable D call. Germline V lookup: CDR1 SGHRS, CDR2 YFSETQ. This CDR3 has 14 amino acids. V lost 1 base, J lost 1 base, and 5 bases lay in between. The CDR3 protein is CASSLTGNTGELFF. The CDR3 bases are TGCGCCAGCAGCTTGACGGGGAACACCGGGGAGCTGTTTTTT.

The gene calls are TRBV5-1 and TRBJ2-2; TRBD2 is a possible D gene (6 bases). Germline values: CDR1 SGHRS, CDR2 YFSETQ. The CDR3 totals 14 residues. Trimming stripped 6 bases from V and 6 bases from J, with 15 bases between. CDR3: CASTLGTLAGELFF. DNA of the CDR3: TGCGCCAGCACCCTCGGGACTCTTGCCGGGGAGCTGTTTTTT. The full variable domain, with the rest looked up from reference TRBV5-1 and TRBJ2-2, is KAGVTQTPRYLIKTRGQQVTLSCSPISGHRSVSWYQQTPGQGLQFLFEYFSETQRNKGNFPGRFSGRQFSNSRSEMNVSTLELGDSALYLCASTLGTLAGELFFGEGSRLTVL.

The rearrangement links TRBV6-5 to TRBJ1-1; perhaps TRBD1 as D (5 bases). This CDR3 is 14 amino acids long. CDR1 is MNHEY and CDR2 is SVGAGI in the germline V gene. Trimming left V 7 bases short and J 1 base short, with 13 bases between. Here the CDR3 reads CASTRGHQNTEAFF. The CDR3 DNA reads TGTGCCAGCACACGAGGACATCAGAACACTGAAGCTTTCTTT.

The chain joins TRBV5-4 to TRBJ1-1, with D possibly TRBD1 on 5 matching bases. The CDR3 is 14 amino acids. Between the trimmed V and J ends, which lost 5 bases and 0 bases, there was a span of 11 bases. CDR1 and CDR2 (germline): SGHNT, YYREEE (reference sequence). The CDR3 here is CASSRQLMNTEAFF. Here the CDR3 DNA reads TGTGCCAGCAGTCGACAGCTCATGAACACTGAAGCTTTCTTT.